Listed here are 8 T cell receptor beta chains from one sample, sequenced in a study of breast tumors, draining lymph nodes, adjacent tissues. Samples came from axillary lymph nodes draining the breast cancer. A single record per CDR3 protein comes from TCRdb applying MiXCR to the multiplex PCR reads. The sample has 100,000 or so distinct CDR3 sequences; 21% are singletons. Sequencing input: axillary lymph node tissue. These receptors were obtained from a female donor with breast cancer. Some clones in this sample may be carry-over from other donors' samples.

This clonotype was recorded at least ten times. The rearrangement joins TRBV19 to TRBJ1-5; D is perhaps TRBD1 (6 bases). Looked up from germline, CDR1 is LNHDA and CDR2 is SQIVND (reference sequence). V shed 3 bases and J shed 6 bases, with 15 bases lying between them. There are 15 residues in the CDR3. DNA for the CDR3: TGTGCCAGTAGTATGGGGGGCGACGATCCTCAGCCCCAGCATTTT. Translating gives CASSMGGDDPQPQHF.

CDR3 in DNA: TGCAGTGCTAGGGGGACAGGGGGCGGGTTTGAAGCTTTCTTT. This sequence encodes CSARGTGGGFEAFF. V gene TRBV20-1 combines with J gene TRBJ1-1, with 12 bases matching TRBD1. The CDR3 is made up of 14 amino acids. V trimming: 3 bases; J trimming: 7 bases; junction bases outside the gene matches: 6. Per germline, CDR1 DFQATT and CDR2 SNEGSKA (reference sequence).

This clonotype was seen repeatedly, ten times or more. The chain uses TRBV5-4 and TRBJ2-3, with D perhaps matching TRBD2 (7 bases). The V end lost 4 bases, the J end lost 6 bases, and 18 bases lay between the germline ends. This CDR3 is 15 amino acids long. Germline CDR1 and CDR2: SGHNT and YYREEE (reference sequence). For the CDR3, the DNA is TGTGCCAGCAGCCCTTGGGGGGGCGCGGACGATACGCAGTATTTT. Translation gives CASSPWGGADDTQYF.

This clonotype was observed many times. The gene calls are TRBV7-9 and TRBJ2-2; the D call may be TRBD1 or TRBD2 (6 bases each). V was pared by 5 bases and J by 3 bases, with 19 bases between. The germline V gene encodes CDR1 SEHNR and CDR2 FQNEAQ (reference sequence). The CDR3 covers 17 residues. The CDR3 loop is CASSLSPVGGYTGELFF. CDR3 nucleotides: TGTGCCAGCAGCCTAAGCCCTGTGGGGGGCTACACCGGGGAGCTGTTTTTT.

This clonotype was counted at least ten times. The chain's CDR3 is CASRQTARTGELFF. Written as DNA, the CDR3 is TGTGCCAGCAGACAGACAGCCCGGACCGGGGAGCTGTTTTTT. V and J are TRBV2 and TRBJ2-2, with a tentative D call TRBD1 (5 bases). The CDR3 extends over 14 amino acids. Looked up from germline, CDR1 is SNHLY and CDR2 is FYNNEI. With 6 bases removed from V and 5 bases from J, the gap between germline ends came to 13 bases.

This clonotype has at least ten counts. The chain carries TRBV7-2 and TRBJ1-2, with TRBD1 matching 7 bases. The CDR3 spans 15 residues. Germline CDR1 and CDR2: SGHTA and FQGNSA. The V gene end was trimmed by 3 bases and the J gene end by 2 bases; junction bases not matched to a gene: 6. CDR3 DNA: TGTGCCAGCAGCTTCCAGGGGGGACCGAACTATGGCTACACCTTC. Protein product: CASSFQGGPNYGYTF.

The chain has TRBV2 and TRBJ1-1, with no clear D. This CDR3 is 11 amino acids long. Germline V gene lookup returns CDR1 SNHLY and CDR2 FYNNEI. Trimming shortened V by 6 bases and J by 7 bases, and 9 bases separated the two germline ends. CDR3 bases: TGTGCCAGCAGACGCTTTGGTGAAGCTTTCTTT. It translates to CASRRFGEAFF.

This clonotype appeared many times. The V call is TRBV20-1, the J call TRBJ2-5; D gene ambiguous. Germline assignment: CDR1 DFQATT and CDR2 SNEGSKA (reference sequence). The CDR3 has 11 amino acids. Trimming took off 2 bases at V and 4 bases at J, with 5 bases between the two ends. CDR3 coding DNA: TGCAGTGCTAGAACTGGAGAGACCCAGTACTTC. Residues: CSARTGETQYF.